This TCR beta chain was documented in a study of Ad26.COV2.S vaccination and SARS-CoV-2 variants. Overall study: Recipients of Ad26.COV2.S got it intramuscularly, once or twice 56 days apart.

Study-level points and caveats: Those who received the vaccine showed greater spike-specific TCR breadth than those given placebo.

As regards this clone: The target antigen is unknown.

Germline CDR1 reads SGHTA; CDR2 reads FQGNSA. V was trimmed by 3 bases and J by 9 bases, leaving 21 bases between them. This CDR3 is 17 amino acids long. This table comes from immunoSEQ multiplex PCR, and its TCRdb copy is limited to in-frame clones, with some not included. The sample contains about 330,000 clones, about 90% of which appear only once. Treatment denoted: around 19 received Ad26.COV2.S at low or high dose, single or two shots; about 5 received placebo; per-sample allocation not given. Day 63 following the first vaccine or placebo injection was when the samples were taken. The sequence derives from a person between 18 and 59 years old who received the Ad26.COV2.S COVID-19 vaccine or a placebo. V and J are TRBV7-2 and TRBJ1-6; D ambiguous. Specimen: peripheral blood, collected in a trial of Ad26.COV2.S vaccine versus placebo. CDR3 DNA: TGTGCCAGCAGCTTGGTCTCGTGGGATACTTTTACTTCACCCCTCCACTTT. The encoded protein is CASSLVSWDTFTSPLHF.